This T cell receptor (beta chain) came from a study of cytomegalovirus exposure and HLA in healthy donors. About this clone: Its antigen remains unidentified.

The study, taken as a whole, reports: Within the roughly 120 validation repertoires, first-cohort TCR clusters tended to co-occur, according to a later analysis. In vitro assays verified that three CMV-associated chains recognized CMV antigens specifically. There were around 160 TCR beta chains listed as cytomegalovirus-associated.

Measured with immunoSEQ multiplex PCR; TCRdb has only the in-frame clones, and not every one. The sample lists about 170,000 clones, roughly 90% occurring once. The donors were part of the roughly 120-subject validation cohort, which stood apart from the roughly 640-subject first cohort. The CDR3 sequence is 14 residues long. CDR1 is SQVTM and CDR2 is ANQGSEA in the germline V gene. Trimming pared 7 bases from V and 4 bases from J, leaving 17 bases between. The sequenced sample was PBMCs. This sequence originates from a woman in her twenties or thirties in good health and CMV-seronegative. V usage is TRBV29-1 and J usage is TRBJ2-1; D unclear. CDR3 sequence: CSAASPKIYNEQFF. The CDR3 DNA reads TGCAGCGCTGCCTCTCCTAAAATTTACAATGAGCAGTTCTTC.